The next 27 T cell receptor beta chains were all read from a single sample in a study of CD8 T cell repertoires and HIV-1 epitope variants. For these TCRs, the target antigens are not known. The protocol was immunoSEQ multiplex PCR, while the TCRdb copy is restricted to in-frame clones and leaves out a portion. The sample shows about 4,900 clones, 50% to 75% of them seen only once. Specimen: cultured CD8+ T cells derived from PBMCs. These receptors were taken from a male donor with HIV.

The rearrangement joins TRBV6-5 to TRBJ2-7, with unresolved D. CDR1 and CDR2 from the germline V gene are MNHEY and SVGAGI. The V gene lost 2 bases and the J gene lost 2 bases, with 7 bases spanning the gap. The CDR3 totals 13 residues. The CDR3 coding sequence is TGTGCCAGCAGTTACGGCGACGCCTACGAGCAGTACTTC. This translates into CASSYGDAYEQYF.

The V gene is TRBV19, the J gene TRBJ2-7; D might be TRBD2 (6 bases). The CDR3 consists of 13 residues. Trimming left V 4 bases short and J 3 bases short, with 10 bases between. Germline assignment: CDR1 LNHDA and CDR2 SQIVND (reference sequence). For the CDR3, the DNA is TGTGCCAGTAGTACGGGGGACGGCTACGAGCAGTACTTC. This gives the protein CASSTGDGYEQYF.

The chain combines TRBV7-2 with TRBJ2-5; 7 positions agree with TRBD1. There are 14 residues in the CDR3. Trimming cost V 3 bases and J 2 bases; bases outside gene matches: 3. Germline V gene lookup returns CDR1 SGHTA and CDR2 FQGNSA. The CDR3 sequence: CASSFPGGQETQYF. Here the CDR3 DNA reads TGTGCCAGCAGCTTCCCAGGGGGACAAGAGACCCAGTACTTC.

The chain employs TRBV28 and TRBJ1-1; unclear D gene. Germline CDR1 and CDR2: MDHEN and SYDVKM. Trimming took off 3 bases at V and 1 base at J, with 3 bases between the two ends. The CDR3 length is 12 residues. The CDR3 region is CASSLPNTEAFF. For the CDR3, the DNA is TGTGCCAGCAGTTTGCCGAACACTGAAGCTTTCTTT.

This clone is categorized as hyperexpanded. The chain carries TRBV4-3 and TRBJ2-7; D perhaps matches TRBD2 (6 bases). Between the trimmed V and J ends, which lost 0 bases and 0 bases, there was a span of 21 bases. This CDR3 has 19 amino acids. The germline V gene has CDR1 LGHNA and CDR2 YSLEER. The CDR3 sequence: CASSQEPGAGALSSYEQYF. The DNA of the CDR3 is TGCGCCAGCAGCCAAGAGCCGGGAGCGGGCGCCCTGAGCTCCTACGAGCAGTACTTC.

The chain combines TRBV27 with TRBJ2-5, with a weak D call TRBD2 (5 bases). Trimming pared 6 bases from V and 2 bases from J, leaving 16 bases between. Germline CDR1 reads MNHEY; CDR2 reads SMNVEV (reference sequence). This CDR3 contains 15 residues. The CDR3, as DNA: TGTGCCAGCAGCTCCGCCGGGATAGATCAAGAGACCCAGTACTTC. Translated, it gives CASSSAGIDQETQYF.

This chain joins TRBV5-6 and TRBJ1-5; D is unresolved. Trimming shortened V by 3 bases and J by 4 bases, and 8 bases separated the two germline ends. CDR3 length equals 13 residues. Germline CDR1 and CDR2: SGHDT and YYEEEE. CDR3 sequence: CASSSAINQPQHF. In DNA form, the CDR3 reads TGTGCCAGCAGCTCCGCGATTAATCAGCCCCAGCATTTT.

The chain uses TRBV4-3 and TRBJ1-2; 7 bases align to TRBD1. Trimming at V came to 0 bases and at J to 2 bases, leaving 9 bases not matched to a gene. Looked up from germline, CDR1 is LGHNA and CDR2 is YSLEER. This CDR3 is 17 amino acids long. CDR3 region: CASSQDWTGPANYGYTF. CDR3 DNA sequence: TGCGCCAGCAGCCAAGATTGGACAGGCCCTGCGAACTATGGCTACACCTTC.

J is TRBJ2-3 and V is TRBV15, with D possibly called TRBD1 or TRBD2 (6 bases each). The CDR3 runs to 14 residues. V gave up 3 bases and J gave up 1 base, with 8 bases separating them. CDR1 is LNHNV, CDR2 YYDKDF, per germline (reference sequence). The CDR3 sequence is CATSSRGGTDTQYF. The CDR3 bases are TGTGCCACCAGCAGTAGGGGGGGCACAGATACGCAGTATTTT.

The V call is TRBV5-4, the J call TRBJ2-5; 11 bases map to TRBD1. V lost 0 bases, J lost 2 bases, and 6 bases stayed unmatched. From germline, CDR1 is SGHNT and CDR2 YYREEE (reference sequence). This CDR3 has 17 residues. CDR3 sequence: CASSLAGGQGDQETQYF. Written as DNA, the CDR3 is TGTGCCAGCAGCTTGGCCGGGGGACAGGGGGATCAAGAGACCCAGTACTTC.

There are a few counts of this clone. The J gene is TRBJ1-1, the V gene TRBV7-3; a weak D match, TRBD1 (5 bases). The CDR3 loop spans 17 amino acids. From germline, CDR1 is SGHTA and CDR2 FQGTGA. Deletions cut 0 bases from V and 7 bases from J, with 21 bases between. CDR3 nucleotides: TGTGCCAGCAGCTTAACTGGATCGGGGGAGAAAAGTCTTGAAGCTTTCTTT. The encoded protein is CASSLTGSGEKSLEAFF.

This clone has a handful of counts. The chain carries TRBV4-1 and TRBJ2-7; D is possibly TRBD2 (5 bases). This CDR3 comprises 14 residues. V was clipped by 0 bases and J by 2 bases, with 8 bases between them. In germline, CDR1 is MGHRA, CDR2 YSYEKL. The CDR3 nucleotides are TGCGCCAGCAGCCAAGAACTAGTGGCCTACGAGCAGTACTTC. This translates into CASSQELVAYEQYF.

This clone was counted a single time. As DNA, the CDR3 is TGTGCCAGCAGCGACTCGACAGTTACCTACGAGCAGTACTTC. It specifies CASSDSTVTYEQYF. The gene calls are TRBV4-2 and TRBJ2-7, with D maybe TRBD1 (5 bases). CDR1 and CDR2 (germline): LGHNA, YNFKEQ. The V end lost 5 bases, the J end lost 2 bases, and 13 bases lay between the germline ends. The CDR3 sequence is 14 residues long.

This clone is judged medium-sized. The chain recombines TRBV10-3 with TRBJ2-7; 8 nucleotides line up with TRBD1. CDR3 length: 12 amino acids. J gave up 0 bases and V 10 bases, and 2 bases lay outside the gene matches. Germline loops: CDR1 ENHRY, CDR2 SYGVKD. In DNA, the CDR3 is TGTGCCACCGGGACAGGCTCCTACGAGCAGTACTTC. This sequence encodes CATGTGSYEQYF.

This CDR3 is CASSQDGAGGQDTQYF. DNA of the CDR3: TGCGCCAGCAGCCAAGATGGAGCGGGGGGGCAGGATACGCAGTATTTT. The chain recombines TRBV4-3 with TRBJ2-3, with 10 bases fitting TRBD2. The CDR3 covers 16 residues. Germline V gene sequence: CDR1 LGHNA, CDR2 YSLEER. The trim removed 0 bases at V and 6 bases at J, leaving 6 bases unmatched.

There are a few counts of this clone. The rearrangement uses TRBV7-9 and TRBJ2-1; 9 nucleotides align to TRBD2. Losses at the gene ends were 3 bases for V and 4 bases for J; bases not matched to a gene: 10. Germline V gives CDR1 SEHNR, CDR2 FQNEAQ (reference sequence). The CDR3 contains 17 residues. Here the CDR3 reads CASSFSPGLAPYNEQFF. DNA for the CDR3: TGTGCCAGCAGCTTTTCGCCGGGACTAGCTCCTTACAATGAGCAGTTCTTC.

V and J are TRBV28 and TRBJ1-2; D is unresolved. CDR1 is MDHEN and CDR2 is SYDVKM in the germline V gene. CDR3 size: 15 residues. The V end was cut by 4 bases, the J end by 0 bases, with 12 bases between. This CDR3 is CASSSPRLANYGYTF. CDR3 bases: TGTGCCAGCAGTTCACCCAGATTAGCTAACTATGGCTACACCTTC.

J is TRBJ1-1 and V is TRBV5-6, with unresolved D. The V gene's germline CDR1 is SGHDT and CDR2 YYEEEE. Trimming took off 2 bases at V and 4 bases at J, with 9 bases between the two ends. The CDR3 is made up of 13 amino acids. The CDR3 here is CASSFGGGTEAFF. Here the CDR3 DNA reads TGTGCCAGCAGCTTCGGAGGTGGCACTGAAGCTTTCTTT.

The genes are TRBV5-8 and TRBJ2-7, with a tentative D call TRBD1 (5 bases). Germline V gene sequence: CDR1 SGHTS, CDR2 YDEGEE. The CDR3 has 14 amino acids. V lost 0 bases, J lost 7 bases, and 14 bases lay in between. The CDR3 spells CASSLGQYLREQYF. The CDR3, as DNA: TGTGCCAGCAGCTTGGGACAGTACCTTCGTGAGCAGTACTTC.

This clone came up once. V and J are TRBV7-6 and TRBJ1-2; 11 bases align to TRBD1. Germline CDR1 SGHVS, CDR2 FNYEAQ. Unmatched junction bases numbered 13, after V lost 5 bases and J lost 8 bases. The CDR3 is made up of 16 amino acids. The CDR3 region has the DNA TGTGCCAGCAGCCTGGGACAGGGGGTCTTTGGCTGGGGCTACACCTTC. It yields the protein CASSLGQGVFGWGYTF.

This clone was found a few times. The chain carries TRBV6-5 and TRBJ2-1; weak D call: TRBD2 (7 bases). The CDR3 is 12 amino acids. CDR1 is MNHEY and CDR2 is SVGAGI in the germline V gene. V was clipped by 4 bases and J by 12 bases, with 13 bases between them. The CDR3 sequence is CASSLGGGGQFF. DNA of the CDR3: TGTGCCAGCAGTTTAGGAGGGGGGGGGCAGTTCTTC.

CDR3 in DNA: TGTGCCAGCAGCTTGGGGGACAGTGACTCCTACGAGCAGTACTTC. This encodes CASSLGDSDSYEQYF. The rearrangement links TRBV5-8 to TRBJ2-7; TRBD1 aligns across 7 bases. The V segment lost 0 bases and the J segment 0 bases; nucleotides outside the gene matches: 3. Germline CDR1 SGHTS, CDR2 YDEGEE. The CDR3 is 15 residues long.

The chain employs TRBV19 and TRBJ2-1; a possible D gene is TRBD1 (6 bases). This CDR3 spans 13 amino acids. Germline loops: CDR1 LNHDA, CDR2 SQIVND (reference sequence). V lost 2 bases, J lost 5 bases, and 7 bases lay in between. The CDR3 reads CASSIQGNNEQFF. The CDR3, as DNA: TGTGCCAGTAGTATACAGGGGAACAATGAGCAGTTCTTC.

This clone was seen a handful of times. V gene TRBV5-6 combines with J gene TRBJ1-2; D unresolved. Germline V gene lookup returns CDR1 SGHDT and CDR2 YYEEEE. The CDR3 has 12 amino acids. The germline V and J ends were trimmed by 2 bases and 7 bases, with 9 bases remaining between them. Written as DNA, the CDR3 is TGTGCCAGCAGCTTTTCGGGTAGTGGCTACACCTTC. It specifies CASSFSGSGYTF.

J is TRBJ2-7 and V is TRBV28; 8 bases map to TRBD2. Germline CDR1 and CDR2: MDHEN and SYDVKM. V trimming: 6 bases; J trimming: 1 base; junction bases outside the gene matches: 8. CDR3 length equals 15 residues. CDR3 residues: CASRGTSGVSYEQYF. CDR3 DNA sequence: TGTGCCAGCAGAGGTACTAGCGGAGTGTCCTACGAGCAGTACTTC.

The DNA of the CDR3 is TGTGCCAGCAGTAACTTCGGGACAGGGGCCGGTGGCTACACCTTC. Translation gives CASSNFGTGAGGYTF. The gene calls are TRBV6-5 and TRBJ1-2, with TRBD1 matching 10 bases. This CDR3 has 15 amino acids. The junction had 10 bases not matched to a gene; V was cut back by 5 bases and J by 7 bases. Per germline, CDR1 MNHEY and CDR2 SVGAGI.

In nucleotides, the CDR3 is TGTGCCAGTAGTAGCGACAGCAGCTCCTACAATGAGCAGTTCTTC. Protein sequence: CASSSDSSSYNEQFF. The chain couples TRBV19 to TRBJ2-1; possibly TRBD1 for D (5 bases). The CDR3 is 15 amino acids. The V and J ends lost 4 bases and 0 bases respectively, with 10 bases between them. The germline CDR1 and CDR2 sequences are LNHDA and SQIVND (reference sequence).